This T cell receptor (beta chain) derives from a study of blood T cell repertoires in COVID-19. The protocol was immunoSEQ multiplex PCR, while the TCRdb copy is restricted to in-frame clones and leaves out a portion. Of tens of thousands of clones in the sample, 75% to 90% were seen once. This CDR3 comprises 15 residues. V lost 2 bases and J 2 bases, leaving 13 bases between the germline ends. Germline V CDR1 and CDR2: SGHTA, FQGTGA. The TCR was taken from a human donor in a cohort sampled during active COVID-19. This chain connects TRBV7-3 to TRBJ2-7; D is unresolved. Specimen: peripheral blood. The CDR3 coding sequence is TGTGCCAGCAGCTTATTAGGCGGTGCGACCTACGAGCAGTACTTC. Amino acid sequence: CASSLLGGATYEQYF.